This T cell receptor (beta chain) was recovered during a study of blood T cell repertoires in COVID-19. The CDR3 consists of 14 residues. V dropped 1 base and J dropped 3 bases, with 10 bases sitting between them. Germline CDR1 and CDR2: LNHDA and SQIVND (reference sequence). The protocol was immunoSEQ multiplex PCR, while the TCRdb copy is restricted to in-frame clones and leaves out a portion. Here the sample spans 310,000 or so clones, approximately 88% being singletons. The material sequenced was peripheral blood. This receptor was taken from a man younger than 35 who had recovered from COVID-19. J is TRBJ2-7 and V is TRBV19, with D possibly TRBD1 on 7 matching bases. CDR3 sequence reads: CASSIGGDSYEQYF. The CDR3 DNA reads TGTGCCAGTAGTATAGGCGGGGACAGCTACGAGCAGTACTTC.